The clone carrying this T cell receptor (beta chain) was found a few times. Beta-chain TCR CDR3 regions were amplified from RNA transcripts. Following a first-round RT-PCR that used HTBI primers, a second-round multiplex PCR was carried out. From the multiplex PCR reads, TCRdb called clonotypes with MiXCR, one entry per CDR3 protein. The table has about 620,000 distinct CDR3 sequences, around a fifth seen once. Hyperthyroidism showing no ophthalmopathy within 18 months of follow-up was stable. Certain patients were not enrolled. These were patients with other autoimmune diseases, uncontrolled infections, pregnancy or lactation. It was from roughly 10 ml of fresh peripheral blood that the PBMCs came. The data were obtained in a study of Graves' ophthalmopathy and Graves' hyperthyroidism. Germline V gene sequence: CDR1 SGHAT, CDR2 FQNNGV. This CDR3 contains 18 residues. The V and J ends lost 4 bases and 0 bases, in that order; junction bases with no gene match: 14.

This receptor was identified in a woman aged 18-29 years with stable Graves' hyperthyroidism. Some clones in this sample may be carry-over from other donors' samples. Sample: peripheral blood. The chain is built from TRBV11-2 and TRBJ2-7; 8 bases line up with TRBD2. CDR3 region: CASSSLGAGGLLSYEQYF. The CDR3 DNA sequence: TGTGCCAGCAGCTCGCTTGGGGCGGGGGGACTCCTCTCCTACGAGCAGTACTTC.